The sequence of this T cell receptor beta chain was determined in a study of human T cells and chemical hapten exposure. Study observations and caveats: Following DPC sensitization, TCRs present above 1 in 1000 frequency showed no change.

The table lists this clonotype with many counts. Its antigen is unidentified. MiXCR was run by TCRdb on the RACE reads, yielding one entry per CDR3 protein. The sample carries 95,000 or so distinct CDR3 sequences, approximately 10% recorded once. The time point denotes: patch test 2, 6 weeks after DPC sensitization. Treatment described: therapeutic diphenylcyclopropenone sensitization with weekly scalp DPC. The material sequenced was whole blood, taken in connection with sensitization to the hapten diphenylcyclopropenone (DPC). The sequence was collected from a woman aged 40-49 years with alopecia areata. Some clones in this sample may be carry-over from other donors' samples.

DNA for the CDR3: TGTGCCAGCAGCTTAGACAGAAACTATGGCTACACCTTC. It yields the protein CASSLDRNYGYTF. The V and J genes are TRBV11-2 and TRBJ1-2; unclear D gene. V was clipped by 0 bases and J by 2 bases, with 4 bases between them. Germline CDR1 SGHAT, CDR2 FQNNGV. This CDR3 is 13 amino acids long.